The 20 T cell receptor beta chains below all came from one sample that was sequenced in a study of CD8 T cells in ankylosing spondylitis. The antigens for these receptors are not known. TCRdb re-called the 5' RACE reads through MiXCR, storing one row per CDR3 protein. The table records roughly 700,000 distinct CDR3 sequences, around 20% of them present only once. Study-wide findings and caveats: Within ankylosing spondylitis blood, a TCR beta motif made up of eight highly homologous variants appeared to be characteristic.

Sequenced material: blood, either unsorted or a sorted T cell fraction (not recorded which). Receptors were obtained from a male donor with ankylosing spondylitis.

This clonotype was counted a few times. The CDR3 spells CASSPTGGGGGAQHF. The CDR3 coding sequence is TGTGCCAGCAGTCCCACCGGGGGGGGCGGTGGGGCCCAGCATTTT. The chain uses TRBV28 and TRBJ1-5, with a weak D call TRBD1 (6 bases). The CDR3 sequence is 15 residues long. V was clipped by 5 bases and J by 11 bases, with 22 bases between them. Germline CDR1 MDHEN, CDR2 SYDVKM.

In DNA form, the CDR3 reads TGCAGCGTAGCCACTGACAGGGATCAGCCCCAGCATTTT. Translating it yields CSVATDRDQPQHF. The J gene is TRBJ1-5, the V gene TRBV29-1; 7 bases are a match to TRBD1. J was trimmed by 5 bases and V by 6 bases; bases with no gene match: 7. This CDR3 has 13 residues. The V gene's germline CDR1 is SQVTM and CDR2 ANQGSEA.

The chain joins TRBV5-1 to TRBJ1-1; TRBD1 matches 9 bases. Germline CDR1 reads SGHRS; CDR2 reads YFSETQ. The CDR3 extends over 15 amino acids. With V trimmed by 4 bases and J by 4 bases, 8 bases remained unmatched. The CDR3 DNA sequence: TGCGCCAGCAGCGTTACCACAGGGGGCCGCACTGAAGCTTTCTTT. The encoded protein is CASSVTTGGRTEAFF.

The chain carries TRBV5-1 and TRBJ2-5, with 11 bases lining up with TRBD2. CDR3 length: 15 amino acids. Germline V gives CDR1 SGHRS, CDR2 YFSETQ. With 3 bases clipped from V and 5 bases from J, the junction kept 6 bases outside the gene matches. CDR3 region: CASSSTSGSWETQYF. CDR3 DNA: TGCGCCAGCAGCTCAACTAGCGGGAGTTGGGAGACCCAGTACTTC.

The chain uses TRBV4-2 and TRBJ1-1; no firm D call. This CDR3 spans 18 amino acids. The germline V gene encodes CDR1 LGHNA and CDR2 YNFKEQ. Trimming stripped 1 base from V and 0 bases from J, with 18 bases between. The CDR3 coding sequence is TGTGCCAGCAGCCAAGTCCCCACCGGGGTACTTATGAACACTGAAGCTTTCTTT. Its translation: CASSQVPTGVLMNTEAFF.

The rearrangement uses TRBV6-5 and TRBJ2-3; 8 nucleotides match TRBD2. The CDR3 spans 16 residues. The ends lost 6 bases at V and 2 bases at J; junction bases unmatched: 10. Germline CDR1 and CDR2: MNHEY and SVGAGI. CDR3 region: CASSYRGGRSTDTQYF. The DNA of the CDR3 is TGTGCCAGCAGCTACCGCGGGGGGCGCTCCACAGATACGCAGTATTTT.

This chain connects TRBV5-1 to TRBJ2-3; 11 bases fit TRBD2. CDR1 SGHRS and CDR2 YFSETQ come from the germline V gene. The V gene end was trimmed by 0 bases and the J gene end by 7 bases; junction bases not matched to a gene: 4. This CDR3 has 15 amino acids. The DNA of the CDR3 is TGCGCCAGCAGCTTGGTTGGGACTAGCGGTAATACGCAGTATTTT. It encodes CASSLVGTSGNTQYF.

The chain has TRBV18 and TRBJ2-6; D gene unclear. Trimming left V 0 bases short and J 0 bases short, with 9 bases between. Germline loops: CDR1 KGHSH, CDR2 LQKENI. The CDR3 loop spans 17 amino acids. This chain's CDR3 is CASSPPNQFSGANVLTF. The DNA for the CDR3 is TGTGCCAGCTCACCACCGAACCAGTTCTCTGGGGCCAACGTCCTGACTTTC.

This clonotype was counted only a few times. The rearrangement joins TRBV2 to TRBJ2-7; a weak D match, TRBD2 (6 bases). Trimming cost V 6 bases and J 2 bases, with 14 bases left between them. The germline V gene encodes CDR1 SNHLY and CDR2 FYNNEI. CDR3 length equals 14 residues. CDR3 nucleotide sequence: TGTGCCAGCAGACCTGACTGGGGGGCCTACGAGCAGTACTTC. Its protein product is CASRPDWGAYEQYF.

This clonotype has at least ten counts. In DNA form, the CDR3 reads TGTGCCAGCAGCTCGCGGACAGGGGATTCCTATGGCTACACCTTC. Its protein is CASSSRTGDSYGYTF. This chain uses TRBV5-5 with TRBJ1-2; 9 bases match TRBD1. Germline V gene lookup returns CDR1 SGHKS and CDR2 YYEKEE (reference sequence). J lost 4 bases, V lost 3 bases, and 7 bases had no gene match. This CDR3 has 15 amino acids.

This clonotype was detected many times. The J gene is TRBJ2-1, the V gene TRBV10-3; D is unresolved. Germline V gene data show CDR1 as ENHRY and CDR2 as SYGVKD. Trimming pared 0 bases from V and 8 bases from J, leaving 5 bases between. This CDR3 has 12 residues. Here the CDR3 DNA reads TGTGCCATCAGTGAGTCTTCCCATGAGCAGTTCTTC. Amino acid sequence: CAISESSHEQFF.

The gene calls are TRBV28 and TRBJ1-1; 8 bases align to TRBD1. V lost 1 base and J lost 6; bases outside the gene matches: 7. The CDR3 is made up of 15 amino acids. CDR1 is MDHEN, CDR2 SYDVKM, per germline. This CDR3 is CASSLFQGAGAEAFF. Here the CDR3 DNA reads TGTGCCAGCAGTTTATTTCAGGGGGCAGGGGCTGAAGCTTTCTTT.

There are a few counts of this clonotype. The rearrangement links TRBV5-1 to TRBJ2-1; 9 bases are a match to TRBD1. After removal of 7 bases from V and 6 bases from J, the junction contained 8 bases not matched to a gene. Germline CDR1 SGHRS, CDR2 YFSETQ. The CDR3 has 14 amino acids. The CDR3 here is CASGTGGLGNEQFF. In DNA form, the CDR3 reads TGCGCCAGCGGAACAGGGGGCCTGGGCAATGAGCAGTTCTTC.

The chain has TRBV20-1 and TRBJ1-5, with D possibly TRBD1 on 5 matching bases. The CDR3 length is 13 residues. Germline CDR1 DFQATT, CDR2 SNEGSKA (reference sequence). CDR3 coding DNA: TGCAGCCCCCAGGGATCCAGCAATCAGCCCCAGCATTTT. Protein sequence: CSPQGSSNQPQHF.

Many counts were recorded for this clonotype. The J gene is TRBJ2-7, the V gene TRBV28; TRBD2 matches 8 bases. V was clipped by 1 base and J by 4 bases; unmatched bases: 6. Germline CDR1 MDHEN, CDR2 SYDVKM. The CDR3 extends over 15 amino acids. The CDR3 is CASSLFGSGSYEQYF. The DNA for the CDR3 is TGTGCCAGCAGTTTATTCGGCAGCGGGAGTTACGAGCAGTACTTC.

V is TRBV7-2 and J is TRBJ2-1; no clear D gene. The ends were cut back, 0 bases at V and 8 bases at J, with 8 bases in the middle. The CDR3 runs 13 residues. CDR1 is SGHTA, CDR2 FQGNSA, per germline. The CDR3 nucleotides read TGTGCCAGCAGCTTAGCCCTACGCGATGAGCAGTTCTTC. Its translation: CASSLALRDEQFF. The full variable domain, its missing parts supplied by reference TRBV7-2 and TRBJ2-1, is GAGVSQSPSNKVTEKGKDVELRCDPISGHTALYWYRQSLGQGLEFLIYFQGNSAPDKSGLPSDRFSAERTGGSVSTLTIQRTQQEDSAVYLCASSLALRDEQFFGPGTRLTVL.

The chain joins TRBV7-8 to TRBJ2-3; the D is unclear. The CDR3 is made up of 14 amino acids. V was pared by 2 bases and J by 3 bases, with 9 bases between. Per germline, CDR1 SGHVS and CDR2 FQNEAQ. Written as DNA, the CDR3 is TGTGCCAGCAGCTTACCCCGCAGGACAGATACGCAGTATTTT. Its translation is CASSLPRRTDTQYF.

The sample holds many counts of this clonotype. The chain couples TRBV4-3 to TRBJ2-1, with TRBD2 matching over 7 bases. In germline, CDR1 is LGHNA, CDR2 YSLEER. The CDR3 has 19 residues. Losses at the gene ends were 4 bases for V and 7 bases for J; bases not matched to a gene: 22. As DNA, the CDR3 is TGCGCCAGCAGCCGCTCTGGGAGGGGCTTCGGACTACTTAATAATGAGCAGTTCTTC. This translates into CASSRSGRGFGLLNNEQFF.

Remarks on this clonotype: At one boundary the junction diverges from the germline segment, which might be a read error. This rearrangement joins TRBV7-3 to TRBJ2-2; 14 bases agree with TRBD2. The CDR3 totals 17 residues. Germline values: CDR1 SGHTA, CDR2 FQGTGA. Here the CDR3 DNA reads TGTGCCATCAGCCTAAACGGACTAGCGGGAGGCACCGGGGAGCTGTTTTTT. It is translated as CAISLNGLAGGTGELFF.

The table lists this clonotype with a few counts. This rearrangement joins TRBV3-1 to TRBJ2-1; 16 bases align to TRBD2. With 3 bases clipped from V and 6 bases from J, the junction kept 5 bases outside the gene matches. The CDR3 consists of 17 residues. Germline loops: CDR1 LGHDT, CDR2 YNNKEL (reference sequence). CDR3 protein: CASSQGLAGGQGNEQFF. The CDR3 DNA is TGTGCCAGCAGCCAGGGACTAGCGGGGGGGCAAGGCAATGAGCAGTTCTTC.